This is a list of T cell receptor beta chains from one sample in a study of blood T cells in healthy people across ages. TCRdb reprocessed the 5' RACE reads via MiXCR and lists one record per CDR3 protein. The sample shows roughly 2 million distinct CDR3 sequences, 40% to 55% of them seen only once. Sequences were obtained from blood. These receptors all come from a woman aged 40 to 50 in good health. Each CDR3 is given with its conserved first and last residue. A D gene is named only where the DNA matches it firmly. Size is stated for part of the rows, as once, few or many counts, or as a class when the clone is expanded.

>TRBD1|TRBJ2-1|TRBV6-1|-
TGTGCCAGCAGTGAAGGACAGGGTCGGTCCTACGAGCAGTTCTTC
CASSEGQGRSYEQFF
>TRBD1|TRBJ1-1|TRBV6-5|-
TGTGCCAGCAGTGCACAATACAGGGGAAATGAAGCTTTCTTT
CASSAQYRGNEAFF
>-|TRBJ1-4|TRBV7-8|few
TGTGCCAGCAGACCCGATGGACGGTCGAATGAAAAACTGTTTTTT
CASRPDGRSNEKLFF
>-|TRBJ1-2|TRBV20-1|-
TGCAGTGCTAGGGGGGCCAGGGGAGGGGACTATGGCTACACCTTC
CSARGARGGDYGYTF
>-|TRBJ2-7|TRBV7-9|few
TGTGCCAGCAGCTTAGCCCGCGGGCGCGGGGACTCCTACGAGCAGTACTTC
CASSLARGRGDSYEQYF
>TRBD2|TRBJ2-1|TRBV6-2/TRBV6-3|-
TGTGCCAGCAGTTACGGCGAGATGACTAGCGGGGATGAGCAGTTCTTC
CASSYGEMTSGDEQFF
>-|TRBJ2-3|TRBV12-3/TRBV12-4|few
TGTGCCAGCAGTTTGTCCCTCGGGGTTACAGATACGCAGTATTTT
CASSLSLGVTDTQYF
>-|TRBJ1-2|TRBV13|once
TGTGCCAGCATCACCACGGGGGGTCGGGGTGGCTACACCTTC
CASITTGGRGGYTF
>-|TRBJ1-2|TRBV6-6|few
TGTGCCAGCAGTTACTCTGGCCGTTTGAACTATGGCTACACCTTC
CASSYSGRLNYGYTF
>-|TRBJ2-5|TRBV27|few
TGTGCCAGCAGAGCGACCGGACTAGGGGGGGGGACCCAGTACTTC
CASRATGLGGGTQYF
>-|TRBJ2-5|TRBV6-5|-
TGTGCCAGCAGCCCCGGGGCGTTTCGGGAGACCCAGTACTTC
CASSPGAFRETQYF
>-|TRBJ1-5|TRBV7-8|once
TGTGCCAGCAGCTCGAGGCTCGGGAGCAATCAGCCCCAGCATTTT
CASSSRLGSNQPQHF
>-|TRBJ1-1|TRBV27|once
TGTGCCAGCTCTTCCCCCAGGGTGAACACTGAAGCTTTCTTT
CASSSPRVNTEAFF
>-|TRBJ2-7|TRBV20-1|-
TGCAGTGCTATATCGGCAGCCCACTCCTACGAGCAGTACTTC
CSAISAAHSYEQYF
>-|TRBJ1-6|TRBV21-1|-
TGTGCCAGCAGCAAAAACAGACAGGTGAATTCACCCCTCCACTTT
CASSKNRQVNSPLHF
>-|TRBJ2-3|TRBV5-1|-
TGCGCCAGCAGCTTGTCGGAGACAGCAGAAACAGATACGCAGTATTTT
CASSLSETAETDTQYF
>-|TRBJ2-3|TRBV5-1|-
TGCGCCAGCAGCTTGGAAGCCAGGCGGACAGATACGCAGTATTTT
CASSLEARRTDTQYF
>TRBD2|TRBJ2-5|TRBV3-1|few
TGTGCCAGCAGCCAAGCTAGCGGGGATCTAGGGACCCAGTACTTC
CASSQASGDLGTQYF
>-|TRBJ2-3|TRBV9|-
TGTGCCAGCAGCGTAGGATCTTCTAGGCCAGATACGCAGTATTTT
CASSVGSSRPDTQYF
>-|TRBJ2-7|TRBV9|-
TGTGCCAGCAGCGTAGGAGCAGGGGCTGGGAACTACGAGCAGTACTTC
CASSVGAGAGNYEQYF
>-|TRBJ1-2|TRBV28|-
TGTGCCAGCAGCCAGGCCGGGGGCCTCTATGGCTACACCTTC
CASSQAGGLYGYTF
>-|TRBJ2-3|TRBV20-1|-
TGCAGTGCTGGTGCGACGGCGGGCTCCAGGACAGATACGCAGTATTTT
CSAGATAGSRTDTQYF
>-|TRBJ1-6|TRBV13|-
TGTGCCAGCAGCCCGGGAGATGTAAGTTCACCCCTCCACTTT
CASSPGDVSSPLHF
>TRBD1|TRBJ2-1|TRBV28|-
TGTGCCAGCAGTGGAGGACAGGGGGTTTACTTCCAAGAGACCCAGTTCTTC
CASSGGQGVYFQETQFF
>TRBD1|TRBJ2-1|TRBV11-1|few
TGTGCCAGCAGCTTATCCCCGGGACAGGAGCTCAATGAGCAGTTCTTC
CASSLSPGQELNEQFF
>-|TRBJ2-5|TRBV14|-
TGTGCCAGCAGCCACGTTACTCGGGAGATCCAGTACTTC
CASSHVTREIQYF
>-|TRBJ2-3|TRBV6-1|-
TGTGCCAGCAGTGTACCCCTCACAGATACGCAGTATTTT
CASSVPLTDTQYF
>TRBD1|TRBJ2-5|TRBV6-6|-
TGTGCCAGCAGTTCTCCACCGGAGGACAGGGGGCAAGGGACCCAGTACTTC
CASSSPPEDRGQGTQYF